This T cell receptor (beta chain) was found in a study of radiotherapy plus CTLA-4 blockade in lung cancer. Assay: immunoSEQ multiplex PCR; the TCRdb copy retains only in-frame clones and omits some. The sample shows 100,000 or so clones, 80% to 85% of them seen only once. This CDR3 is built from 18 residues. The germline V gene has CDR1 SGDLS and CDR2 YYNGEE. The V and J ends lost 1 base and 1 base, in that order; junction bases with no gene match: 7. The sequencing here drew on peripheral blood, taken from a patient treated with radiotherapy plus ipilimumab. This chain links TRBV9 with TRBJ2-3, with 12 bases aligning to TRBD2. The receptor comes from a human donor with non-small cell lung cancer that progressed on radiotherapy plus ipilimumab. Here the CDR3 DNA reads TGTGCCAGCAGCGTACTTAAGCTAGCGGGAGGGGGCACAGATACGCAGTATTTT. Protein: CASSVLKLAGGGTDTQYF.